The source of this TCR beta chain is a study of T cell repertoires in cytomegalovirus infection. About the study: The public TCR beta signatures pointed to both CMV infection and matching HLA type. Study conclusions and caveats: HLA-C-restricted, CMV-specific TCR beta clonotypes were dominant ex vivo. Individuals carrying CMV plus the relevant HLA were identified by cumulative frequency of public TCR beta families.

TCRdb used MiXCR to reprocess the reads, holding one entry per CDR3 protein. The sample includes roughly 230,000 distinct CDR3 sequences, 6.5% seen only once; the top ten take around 6.5%. Looked up from germline, CDR1 is MDHEN and CDR2 is SYDVKM. This CDR3 has 17 amino acids. V was cut by 6 bases and J by 0 bases, with 17 bases left in between. This clonotype was counted ten times or more. Its antigen is unknown. Sample: PBMCs. The J gene is TRBJ1-4, the V gene TRBV28; D is perhaps TRBD1 (5 bases). This receptor was identified in a human donor in good health (CMV status not recorded). Some clones in this sample may be carry-over from other donors' samples. DNA of the CDR3: TGTGCCAGCAGCTTACCAGGGCATATAGCAACTAATGAAAAACTGTTTTTT. Its protein product is CASSLPGHIATNEKLFF.